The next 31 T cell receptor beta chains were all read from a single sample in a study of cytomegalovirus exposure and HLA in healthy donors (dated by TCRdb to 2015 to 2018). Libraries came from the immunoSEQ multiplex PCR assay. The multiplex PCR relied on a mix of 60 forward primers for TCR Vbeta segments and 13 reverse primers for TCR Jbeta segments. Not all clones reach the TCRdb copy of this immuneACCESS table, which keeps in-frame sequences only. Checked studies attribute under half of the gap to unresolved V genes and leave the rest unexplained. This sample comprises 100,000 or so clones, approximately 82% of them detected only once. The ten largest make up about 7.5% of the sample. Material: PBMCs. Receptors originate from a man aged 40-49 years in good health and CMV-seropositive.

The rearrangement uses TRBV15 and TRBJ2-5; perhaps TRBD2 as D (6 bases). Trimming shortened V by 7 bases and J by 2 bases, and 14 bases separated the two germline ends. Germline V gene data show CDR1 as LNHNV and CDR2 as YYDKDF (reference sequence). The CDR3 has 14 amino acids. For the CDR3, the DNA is TGTGCCACCACTCCGGGACTGCTACAAGAGACCCAGTACTTC. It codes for CATTPGLLQETQYF.

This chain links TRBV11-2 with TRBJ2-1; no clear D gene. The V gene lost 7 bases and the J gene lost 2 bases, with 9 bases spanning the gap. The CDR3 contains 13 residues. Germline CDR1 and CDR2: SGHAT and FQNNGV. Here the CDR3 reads CASNLDTYNEQFF. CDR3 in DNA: TGTGCCAGCAACCTCGACACCTACAATGAGCAGTTCTTC.

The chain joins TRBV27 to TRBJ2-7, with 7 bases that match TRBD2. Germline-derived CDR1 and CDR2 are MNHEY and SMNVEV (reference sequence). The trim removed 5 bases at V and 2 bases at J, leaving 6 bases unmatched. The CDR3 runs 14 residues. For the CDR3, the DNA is TGTGCCAGCAGTACGAGCGGGGAGACCTACGAGCAGTACTTC. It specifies CASSTSGETYEQYF.

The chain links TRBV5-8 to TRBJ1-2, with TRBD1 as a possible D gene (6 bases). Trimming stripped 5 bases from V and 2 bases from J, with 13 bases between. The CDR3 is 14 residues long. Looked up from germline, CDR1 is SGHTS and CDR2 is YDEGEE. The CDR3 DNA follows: TGTGCCAGCAGTAGGACAGCGGCAAACTATGGCTACACCTTC. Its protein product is CASSRTAANYGYTF.

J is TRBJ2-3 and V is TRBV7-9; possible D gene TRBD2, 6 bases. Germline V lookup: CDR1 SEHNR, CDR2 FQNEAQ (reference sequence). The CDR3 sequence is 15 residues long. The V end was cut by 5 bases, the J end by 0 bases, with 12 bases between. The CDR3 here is CASSLSGFSTDTQYF. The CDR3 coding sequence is TGTGCCAGCAGCCTTAGCGGATTTAGCACAGATACGCAGTATTTT.

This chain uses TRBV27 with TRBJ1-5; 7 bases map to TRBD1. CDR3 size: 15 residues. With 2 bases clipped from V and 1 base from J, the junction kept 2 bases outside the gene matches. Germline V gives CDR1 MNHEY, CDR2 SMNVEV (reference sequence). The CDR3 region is CASSLPGQSNQPQHF. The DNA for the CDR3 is TGTGCCAGCAGTTTACCGGGACAGAGCAATCAGCCCCAGCATTTT.

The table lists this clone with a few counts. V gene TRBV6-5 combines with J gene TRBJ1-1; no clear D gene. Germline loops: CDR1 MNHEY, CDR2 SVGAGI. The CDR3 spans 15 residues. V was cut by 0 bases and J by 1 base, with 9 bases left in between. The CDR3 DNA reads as TGTGCCAGCAGTTACTCGGAGCAGAGGAACACTGAAGCTTTCTTT. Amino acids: CASSYSEQRNTEAFF.

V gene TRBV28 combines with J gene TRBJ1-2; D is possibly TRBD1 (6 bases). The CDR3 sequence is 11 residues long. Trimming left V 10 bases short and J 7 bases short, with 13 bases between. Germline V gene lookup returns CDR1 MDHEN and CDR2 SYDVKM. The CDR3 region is CATTGTGGYTF. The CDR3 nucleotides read TGTGCCACCACAGGGACGGGTGGCTACACCTTC.

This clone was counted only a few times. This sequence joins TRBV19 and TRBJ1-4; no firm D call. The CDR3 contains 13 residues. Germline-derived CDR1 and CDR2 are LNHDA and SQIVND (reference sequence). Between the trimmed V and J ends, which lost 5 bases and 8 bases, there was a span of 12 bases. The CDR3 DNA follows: TGTGCCAGTAGTGGCAGCGGAAGGGAAAAACTGTTTTTT. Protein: CASSGSGREKLFF. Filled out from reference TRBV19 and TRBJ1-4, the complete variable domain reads DGGITQSPKYLFRKEGQNVTLSCEQNLNHDAMYWYRQDPGQGLRLIYYSQIVNDFQKGDIAEGYSVSREKKESFPLTVTSAQKNPTAFYLCASSGSGREKLFFGSGTQLSVL.

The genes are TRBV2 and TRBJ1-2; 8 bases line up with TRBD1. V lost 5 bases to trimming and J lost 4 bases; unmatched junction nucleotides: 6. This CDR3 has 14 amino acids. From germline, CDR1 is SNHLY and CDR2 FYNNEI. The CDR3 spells CASSPITGGYGYTF. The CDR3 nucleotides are TGTGCCAGCAGTCCAATTACAGGGGGCTATGGCTACACCTTC.

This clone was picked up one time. The CDR3 loop is CASSLTASSYNEQFF. CDR3 DNA: TGTGCCAGCAGCTTGACAGCTAGCTCCTACAATGAGCAGTTCTTC. This chain connects TRBV2 to TRBJ2-1, with a weak D call TRBD1 (5 bases). V gave up 6 bases and J gave up 0 bases, with 12 bases separating them. CDR1 SNHLY and CDR2 FYNNEI come from the germline V gene. The CDR3 totals 15 residues.

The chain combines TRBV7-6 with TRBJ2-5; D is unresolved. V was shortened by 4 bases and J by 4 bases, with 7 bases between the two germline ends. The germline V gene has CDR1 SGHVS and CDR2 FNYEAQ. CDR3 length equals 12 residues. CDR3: CASSSSGETQYF. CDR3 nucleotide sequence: TGTGCCAGCAGCTCCTCCGGAGAGACCCAGTACTTC.

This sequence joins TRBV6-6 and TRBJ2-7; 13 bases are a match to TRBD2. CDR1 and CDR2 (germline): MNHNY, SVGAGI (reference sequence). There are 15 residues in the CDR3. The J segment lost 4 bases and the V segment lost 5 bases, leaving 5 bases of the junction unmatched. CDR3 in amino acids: CASSPGTSGVYEQYF. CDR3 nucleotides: TGTGCCAGCAGTCCAGGGACTAGCGGGGTTTACGAGCAGTACTTC.

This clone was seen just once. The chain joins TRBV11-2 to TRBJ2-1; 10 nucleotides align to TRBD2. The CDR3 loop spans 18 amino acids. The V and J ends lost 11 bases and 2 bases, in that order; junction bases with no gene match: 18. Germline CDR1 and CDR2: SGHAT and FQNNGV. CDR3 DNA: TGTGCCTCAAAGGGGCAGCGGGAGGGCAGTCCCCCCTACAATGAGCAGTTCTTC. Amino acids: CASKGQREGSPPYNEQFF.

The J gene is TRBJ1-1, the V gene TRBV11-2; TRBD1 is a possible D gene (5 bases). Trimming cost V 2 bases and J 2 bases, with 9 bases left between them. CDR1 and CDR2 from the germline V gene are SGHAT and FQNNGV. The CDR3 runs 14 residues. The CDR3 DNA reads TGTGCCAGCAGCTTAAAGGGGCGAAACACTGAAGCTTTCTTT. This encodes CASSLKGRNTEAFF.

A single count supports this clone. This CDR3 reads CASSPNTGELFF. As DNA, the CDR3 is TGTGCCAGCAGTCCAAACACCGGGGAGCTGTTTTTT. V usage is TRBV6-6 and J usage is TRBJ2-2; D not resolved. The V gene's germline CDR1 is MNHNY and CDR2 SVGAGI (reference sequence). CDR3 length: 12 amino acids. The ends were cut back, 5 bases at V and 2 bases at J, with 3 bases in the middle.

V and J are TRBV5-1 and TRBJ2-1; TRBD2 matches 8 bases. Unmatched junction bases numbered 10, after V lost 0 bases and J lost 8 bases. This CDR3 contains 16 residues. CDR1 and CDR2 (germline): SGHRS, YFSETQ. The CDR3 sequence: CASSLDSPGGLDEQFF. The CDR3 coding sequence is TGCGCCAGCAGCTTGGATTCCCCGGGAGGGCTTGATGAGCAGTTCTTC.

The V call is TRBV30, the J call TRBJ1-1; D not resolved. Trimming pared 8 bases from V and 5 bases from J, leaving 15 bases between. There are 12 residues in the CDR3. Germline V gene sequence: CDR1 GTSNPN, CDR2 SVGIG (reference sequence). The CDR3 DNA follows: TGTGCCGGCACGAGGGCCGTTACTGAAGCTTTCTTT. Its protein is CAGTRAVTEAFF.

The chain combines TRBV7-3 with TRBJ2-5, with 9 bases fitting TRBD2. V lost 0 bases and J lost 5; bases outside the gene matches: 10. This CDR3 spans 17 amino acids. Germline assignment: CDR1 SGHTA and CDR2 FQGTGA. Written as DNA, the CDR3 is TGTGCCAGCAGCTTAACCTCCGGCGGGGGGGCCGGGGAGACCCAGTACTTC. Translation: CASSLTSGGGAGETQYF.

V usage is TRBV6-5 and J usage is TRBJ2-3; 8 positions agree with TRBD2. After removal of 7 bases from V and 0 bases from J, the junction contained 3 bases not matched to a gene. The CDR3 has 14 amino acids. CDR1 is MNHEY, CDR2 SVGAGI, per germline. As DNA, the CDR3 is TGTGCCAGCAAAAGCGGGGGCAGCACAGATACGCAGTATTTT. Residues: CASKSGGSTDTQYF.

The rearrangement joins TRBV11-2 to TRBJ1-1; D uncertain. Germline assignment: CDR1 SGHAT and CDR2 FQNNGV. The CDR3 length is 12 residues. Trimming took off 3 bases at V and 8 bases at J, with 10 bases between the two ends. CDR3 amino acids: CASSFSGAEAFF. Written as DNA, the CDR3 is TGTGCCAGCAGCTTTTCAGGTGCAGAAGCTTTCTTT.

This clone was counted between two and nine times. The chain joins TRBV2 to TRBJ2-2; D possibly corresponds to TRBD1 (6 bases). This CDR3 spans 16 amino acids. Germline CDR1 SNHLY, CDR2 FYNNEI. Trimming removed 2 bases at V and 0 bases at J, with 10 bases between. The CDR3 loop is CASSERQAANTGELFF. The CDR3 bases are TGTGCCAGCAGTGAAAGACAGGCCGCGAACACCGGGGAGCTGTTTTTT.

CDR3 region: CASSFEMGLASPLHF. In DNA form, the CDR3 reads TGTGCCAGCAGCTTTGAGATGGGGCTGGCTTCACCCCTCCACTTT. V and J are TRBV11-3 and TRBJ1-6, with D perhaps matching TRBD1 (5 bases). The CDR3 consists of 15 residues. Trimming removed 3 bases at V and 9 bases at J, with 15 bases between. Germline CDR1 is SGHNT and CDR2 is YENEEA. Filled out from reference TRBV11-3 and TRBJ1-6, the complete variable domain reads EAGVVQSPRYKIIEKKQPVAFWCNPISGHNTLYWYLQNLGQGPELLIRYENEEAVDDSQLPKDRFSAERLKGVDSTLKIQPAELGDSAVYLCASSFEMGLASPLHFGNGTRLTVT.

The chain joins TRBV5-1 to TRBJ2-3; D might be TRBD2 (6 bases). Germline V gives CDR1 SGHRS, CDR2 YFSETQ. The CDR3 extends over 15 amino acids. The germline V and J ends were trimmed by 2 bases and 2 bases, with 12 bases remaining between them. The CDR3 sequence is CASSFGGSSTDTQYF. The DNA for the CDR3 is TGCGCCAGCAGCTTCGGGGGTTCATCCACAGATACGCAGTATTTT.

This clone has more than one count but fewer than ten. CDR3 in DNA: TGTGCCAGCAGCTTAGAAGGTAGCGGGGGGAAAGAGACCCAGTACTTC. Encoded protein: CASSLEGSGGKETQYF. This chain links TRBV7-2 with TRBJ2-5, with TRBD2 identical over 10 bases. The CDR3 consists of 16 residues. V was pared by 1 base and J by 3 bases, with 5 bases of the junction left unmatched. Per germline, CDR1 SGHTA and CDR2 FQGNSA.

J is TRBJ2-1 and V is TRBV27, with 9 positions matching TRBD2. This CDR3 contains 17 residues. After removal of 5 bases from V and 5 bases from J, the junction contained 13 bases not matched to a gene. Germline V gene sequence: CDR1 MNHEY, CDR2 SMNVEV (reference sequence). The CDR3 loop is CASSEFSGSPWDNEQFF. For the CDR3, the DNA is TGTGCCAGCAGTGAATTTAGCGGGAGCCCCTGGGACAATGAGCAGTTCTTC.

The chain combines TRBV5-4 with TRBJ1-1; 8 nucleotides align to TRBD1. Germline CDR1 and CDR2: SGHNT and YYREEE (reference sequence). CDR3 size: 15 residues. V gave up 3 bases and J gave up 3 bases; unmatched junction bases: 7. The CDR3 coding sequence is TGTGCCAGCAGCTCAAACAGGGGGGCCCACACTGAAGCTTTCTTT. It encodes CASSSNRGAHTEAFF.

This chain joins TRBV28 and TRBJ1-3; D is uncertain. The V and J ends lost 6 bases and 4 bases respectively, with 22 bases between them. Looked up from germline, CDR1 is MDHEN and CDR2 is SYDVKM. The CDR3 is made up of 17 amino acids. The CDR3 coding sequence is TGTGCCAGCAGCTCCGGAGGTACTACCTGGGGAGGAAACACCATATATTTT. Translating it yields CASSSGGTTWGGNTIYF. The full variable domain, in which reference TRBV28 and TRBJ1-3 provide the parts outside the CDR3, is DVKVTQSSRYLVKRTGEKVFLECVQDMDHENMFWYRQDPGLGLRLIYFSYDVKMKEKGDIPEGYSVSREKKERFSLILESASTNQTSMYLCASSSGGTTWGGNTIYFGEGSWLTVV.

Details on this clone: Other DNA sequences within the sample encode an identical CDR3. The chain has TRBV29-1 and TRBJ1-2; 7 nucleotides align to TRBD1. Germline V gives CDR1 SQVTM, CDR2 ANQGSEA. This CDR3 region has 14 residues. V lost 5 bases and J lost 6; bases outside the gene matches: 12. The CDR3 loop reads CSVLGQAAEDGYTF. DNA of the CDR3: TGCAGCGTTTTAGGACAGGCTGCCGAGGATGGCTACACCTTC.

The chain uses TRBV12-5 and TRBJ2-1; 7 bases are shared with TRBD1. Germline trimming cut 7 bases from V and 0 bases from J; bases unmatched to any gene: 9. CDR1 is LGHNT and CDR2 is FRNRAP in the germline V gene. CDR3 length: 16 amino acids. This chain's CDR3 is CASAIRTGSSYNEQFF. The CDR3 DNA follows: TGTGCTAGTGCTATCAGGACAGGCAGCTCCTACAATGAGCAGTTCTTC.

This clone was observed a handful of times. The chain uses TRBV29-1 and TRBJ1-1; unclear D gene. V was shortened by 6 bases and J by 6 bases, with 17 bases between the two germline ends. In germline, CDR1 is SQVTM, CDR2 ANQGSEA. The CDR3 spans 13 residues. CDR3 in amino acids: CSVGRRPEAEAFF. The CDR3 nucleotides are TGCAGCGTCGGAAGACGCCCAGAGGCTGAAGCTTTCTTT.